The 19 T cell receptor beta chains below all came from one sample that was sequenced in a study of CD8+CD57+ T cells in acquired aplastic anemia. TCR beta VDJ and CDR3 profiling used genomic DNA as template. MiXCR was run by TCRdb on the reads, yielding one entry per CDR3 protein. The table has around 180,000 distinct CDR3 sequences, over 60% seen once. Sequencing was performed on sorted CD4+, CD8+, or CD8+CD57+ T cells (not recorded which) from PBMCs. The origin of the receptors is a human donor with severe aplastic anemia or a healthy control (not recorded which).

The chain couples TRBV5-4 to TRBJ2-3, with 8 bases aligning to TRBD1. The CDR3 consists of 16 residues. J was trimmed by 2 bases and V by 4 bases; bases with no gene match: 9. Germline V CDR1 and CDR2: SGHNT, YYREEE (reference sequence). The CDR3 loop reads CASSQEGQGYTDTQYF. In nucleotides, the CDR3 is TGTGCCAGCAGCCAGGAAGGACAGGGCTACACAGATACGCAGTATTTT.

This clonotype appeared many times. V gene TRBV6-2 or TRBV6-3 combines with J gene TRBJ1-2, with a possible D match to TRBD1 (6 bases). Trimming stripped 0 bases from V and 2 bases from J, with 10 bases between. The CDR3 totals 15 residues. CDR1 is MNHEY and CDR2 is SVGEGT in the germline V gene. The CDR3 DNA reads as TGTGCCAGCAGTTACTCCGCGGACAGAAACTATGGCTACACCTTC. This sequence encodes CASSYSADRNYGYTF.

The CDR3 DNA reads TGTGCCAGTGGGGGGGTAGAGAACACCGGGGAGCTGTTTTTT. Translating gives CASGGVENTGELFF. The chain has TRBV19 and TRBJ2-2; 7 bases are a match to TRBD2. Germline values: CDR1 LNHDA, CDR2 SQIVND (reference sequence). V lost 8 bases to trimming and J lost 1 base; unmatched junction nucleotides: 4. The CDR3 consists of 14 residues.

This rearrangement joins TRBV12-3 or TRBV12-4 to TRBJ2-7; weak D call: TRBD1 (6 bases). The CDR3 runs to 17 residues. The V gene lost 0 bases and the J gene lost 3 bases, with 18 bases spanning the gap. The CDR3 bases are TGTGCCAGCAGTTTAGCTACACCCGGGGCAGGGGACTACGAGCAGTACTTC. Protein sequence: CASSLATPGAGDYEQYF.

The chain joins TRBV5-6 to TRBJ2-2; D might be TRBD1 (6 bases). The CDR3 contains 15 residues. CDR1 SGHDT and CDR2 YYEEEE come from the germline V gene. V shed 6 bases and J shed 3 bases, with 15 bases lying between them. The CDR3 sequence: CASTGTGSHTGELFF. CDR3 sequence (DNA): TGTGCCAGCACCGGAACAGGGAGCCACACCGGGGAGCTGTTTTTT.

The chain recombines TRBV20-1 with TRBJ2-7; 9 positions match TRBD2. Germline assignment: CDR1 DFQATT and CDR2 SNEGSKA (reference sequence). The length of the CDR3 is 13 residues. The CDR3 coding sequence is TGCGGAGCCCCGGTGGGCGGGAGGGTCGAGCAGTACTTC. Translating it yields CGAPVGGRVEQYF.

Many counts were recorded for this clonotype. This chain uses TRBV19 with TRBJ2-3, with a tentative D call TRBD2 (6 bases). Germline assignment: CDR1 LNHDA and CDR2 SQIVND (reference sequence). This CDR3 comprises 13 residues. The V and J ends lost 3 bases and 5 bases respectively, with 9 bases between them. CDR3 in amino acids: CASSIPGVDTQYF. The CDR3 DNA reads TGTGCCAGTAGTATCCCGGGGGTAGATACGCAGTATTTT. Together with reference TRBV19 and TRBJ2-3, the CDR3 gives the full variable domain: DGGITQSPKYLFRKEGQNVTLSCEQNLNHDAMYWYRQDPGQGLRLIYYSQIVNDFQKGDIAEGYSVSREKKESFPLTVTSAQKNPTAFYLCASSIPGVDTQYFGPGTRLTVL.

The chain is built from TRBV7-8 and TRBJ2-1; the D is unclear. There are 14 residues in the CDR3. Germline CDR1 and CDR2: SGHVS and FQNEAQ. Trimming removed 1 base at V and 2 bases at J, with 6 bases between. The chain's CDR3 is CASSLVGTYNEQFF. The CDR3, as DNA: TGTGCCAGCAGCTTAGTGGGCACCTACAATGAGCAGTTCTTC.

This clonotype was observed at least ten times. The chain has TRBV5-6 and TRBJ2-7; D is perhaps TRBD1 (5 bases). V was cut by 4 bases and J by 3 bases, with 17 bases left in between. The CDR3 extends over 15 amino acids. The germline V gene has CDR1 SGHDT and CDR2 YYEEEE. The CDR3 DNA reads as TGTGCCAGCAGCCTGGGCACAGGTATAGGCTACGAGCAGTACTTC. This gives the protein CASSLGTGIGYEQYF.

The genes are TRBV29-1 and TRBJ2-4; D is unclear. This CDR3 has 15 amino acids. From germline, CDR1 is SQVTM and CDR2 ANQGSEA. Between the trimmed V and J ends, which lost 1 base and 1 base, there was a span of 11 bases. The CDR3 here is CSVEGVMGAKNIQYF. The CDR3, as DNA: TGCAGCGTTGAAGGCGTCATGGGGGCCAAAAACATTCAGTACTTC. The entire variable domain, with the rest obtained from reference TRBV29-1 and TRBJ2-4, is as follows: SAVISQKPSRDICQRGTSLTIQCQVDSQVTMMFWYRQQPGQSLTLIATANQGSEATYESGFVIDKFPISRPNLTFSTLTVSNMSPEDSSIYLCSVEGVMGAKNIQYFGAGTRLSVL.

The CDR3 bases are TGTGCCAGCAGTGATCTCGCCGACCCCTACGAGCAGTACTTC. Its protein product is CASSDLADPYEQYF. The chain recombines TRBV2 with TRBJ2-7; no reliable D call. The V and J ends lost 3 bases and 2 bases respectively, with 11 bases between them. The germline V gene has CDR1 SNHLY and CDR2 FYNNEI. The CDR3 runs 14 residues.

In regard to this clonotype: An end of the junction does not agree with germline; a read error may underlie this. This chain joins TRBV27 and TRBJ1-1; D might be TRBD1 (5 bases). The CDR3 is 13 residues long. The germline gives CDR1 MNHEY, CDR2 SMNVEV (reference sequence). CDR3 DNA sequence: TGTGCCAGCGGTTTCTACGGGGGCACTGAAGCTTTCTTT. Residues: CASGFYGGTEAFF.

The chain is built from TRBV7-2 and TRBJ2-7; possibly TRBD1 for D (5 bases). Germline loops: CDR1 SGHTA, CDR2 FQGNSA. V gave up 7 bases and J gave up 6 bases, with 22 bases separating them. This CDR3 region has 15 residues. The CDR3 here is CASILRQGNQSEQYF. The CDR3 region has the DNA TGTGCCAGCATCCTTCGGCAGGGCAACCAGAGCGAGCAGTACTTC.

V is TRBV25-1 and J is TRBJ1-2; 7 bases are shared with TRBD1. Germline V gene data show CDR1 as MGHDK and CDR2 as SYGVNS. The CDR3 covers 14 residues. Trimming at V came to 1 base and at J to 7 bases, leaving 6 bases not matched to a gene. The CDR3 protein is CASSESGTASGYTF. CDR3 sequence (DNA): TGTGCCAGCAGTGAATCCGGGACAGCGTCTGGCTACACCTTC.

This clonotype showed up just once. The chain has TRBV19 and TRBJ1-5, with TRBD1 as a possible D gene (5 bases). Trimming pared 1 base from V and 5 bases from J, leaving 12 bases between. This CDR3 has 15 residues. Germline CDR1 is LNHDA and CDR2 is SQIVND (reference sequence). The CDR3 region is CASSIGAGPDQPQHF. The CDR3, as DNA: TGTGCCAGTAGTATAGGGGCGGGGCCGGATCAGCCCCAGCATTTT.

This clonotype was detected many times. The chain recombines TRBV20-1 with TRBJ1-1, with 9 bases lining up with TRBD1. The CDR3 sequence is 13 residues long. From germline, CDR1 is DFQATT and CDR2 SNEGSKA (reference sequence). V shed 6 bases, J shed 1 base, and the junction held 3 bases outside the gene matches. The CDR3: CSAWDRENTEAFF. Here the CDR3 DNA reads TGCAGTGCGTGGGACAGGGAGAACACTGAAGCTTTCTTT.

This chain connects TRBV2 to TRBJ2-3; D possibly matches TRBD1 or TRBD2 (8 bases each). V was cut by 2 bases and J by 4 bases, with 40 bases left in between. CDR3 length: 24 amino acids. Germline-derived CDR1 and CDR2 are SNHLY and FYNNEI. In DNA, the CDR3 is TGTGCCAGCAGTGAATACCGGGGGGGGGGTTACGAGGGGACAGGCCTTAATTGGGCAGATACGCAGTATTTT. It yields the protein CASSEYRGGGYEGTGLNWADTQYF.

A few counts support this clonotype. This sequence joins TRBV6-1 and TRBJ1-1; tentatively, D is TRBD1 (5 bases). Trimming stripped 7 bases from V and 4 bases from J, with 13 bases between. CDR1 is MNHNS, CDR2 SASEGT, per germline. CDR3 length equals 13 residues. The CDR3 DNA sequence: TGTGCCAGCAACCCCGGGGGAGGCACTGAAGCTTTCTTT. This encodes CASNPGGGTEAFF.

Turning to this clonotype: A read error is likely, as this CDR3 ends without the conserved phenylalanine or tryptophan. V and J are TRBV7-3 and TRBJ2-5; no firm D call. Germline V CDR1 and CDR2: SGHTA, FQGTGA. CDR3 length: 13 residues. CDR3 DNA sequence: TGTACCAGCAGCGAGGCCGCCCAAGAGACCCAGTACTCC. The encoded protein is CTSSEAAQETQYS.